This entry is about one T cell receptor (beta chain). Its antigen remains undetermined. Nothing much larger sits one base from this clone, and base qualities are not available. The instrument was an Illumina HiSeq 2500. Quantitative 5'-RACE with molecular barcodes was used to prepare TCR beta libraries. As for the authors' bioinformatics: A new computational method, built on a probabilistic model of VDJ rearrangement, was used to identify disease-linked TCR variants. TCRdb took the public reads, trimmed them with fastp at Q25, ran MiXCR for clone calling and kept in-frame beta chains. Each record represents a unique CDR3 protein, reported with the most common genes and DNA among its rows. The V and J calls reflect TCRdb's pipeline rather than the authors' work. The sample contains about 420,000 distinct CDR3 sequences, more than 20% of them found a single time. The leading ten clones occupy about a sixth of the sample.

This entry comes from a study of CD8 T cells in ankylosing spondylitis (dated by TCRdb to 2017 to 2019). Broadly, across the study: The study profiled T cell receptor beta repertoires in healthy donors and ankylosing spondylitis patients to find disease-linked TCR variants. The full study cohort comprised around 25 ankylosing spondylitis patients and roughly 100 healthy donors. Peripheral blood was sampled, and synovial fluid was also collected from ankylosing spondylitis patients.

Trimming takes 5 bases off V and 0 bases off J; junction bases not matched to a gene: 9. The CDR3 contains 18 residues, cysteine and phenylalanine counted. Only CDR3 DNA is held: 54 bases, read in frame from base 1. The paper's findings and limits, for the study overall: A CD8+ phenotype was shown by the disease-linked clones, which were found at relatively low frequencies in peripheral blood. According to the report, matched synovial fluid samples from ankylosing spondylitis patients were significantly enriched for the disease-linked clones. Some of the motif variants had been reported before in the synovial fluid and blood of reactive arthritis patients, a finding that suggests common disease-initiation mechanisms. A TCR beta motif made up of 7 to 9 highly homologous amino acid variants appeared to be characteristic of blood from ankylosing spondylitis patients.

The material sequenced was blood, either unsorted or a sorted T cell fraction (not recorded which). This TCR derives from a male donor with ankylosing spondylitis. Here the chain combines TRBV12-3 or TRBV12-4 and TRBJ2-6; 8 bases in the junction line up with TRBD2. Here is the DNA: TGTGCCAGCAGTGTCTCTAGCGGGTATTACTCTGGGGCCAACGTCCTGACTTTC. This sequence encodes CASSVSSGYYSGANVLTF.